Here is one T cell receptor beta chain with its context. Its antigen is unidentified. The sample belongs to a study of cytomegalovirus exposure and HLA in healthy donors. Study-level results: Later, an analysis found that common viral pathogens appeared to be linked with several of the most significant clusters. Available immune exposure information was restricted to CMV serostatus only.

V gave up 10 bases and J gave up 1 base; unmatched junction bases: 7. From germline, CDR1 is ENHRY and CDR2 SYGVKD. This CDR3 spans 14 amino acids. The PCR had 60 Vbeta and 13 Jbeta primers. Data came from immunoSEQ multiplex PCR; TCRdb stores just in-frame clones and leaves some out. In the table there are 210,000 or so clones, approximately 85% of which are singletons. The V call is TRBV10-3, the J call TRBJ1-1; 9 nucleotides line up with TRBD1. Sequencing was performed on PBMCs. This clonotype was sampled from a girl aged 2-10 years in good health and CMV-seronegative. As DNA, the CDR3 is TGTGCCACCGTCCCGGGACAGGGGAACACTGAAGCTTTCTTT. Its protein is CATVPGQGNTEAFF.